The 24 T cell receptor beta chains presented below share a single source sample, sequenced in a study of post-analysis software for immune sequencing data. Study findings and constraints: Controls showed lower frequencies than patients for several TRBV segments, and TRBV5-6, TRBV5-1 and TRBV20-1 were among these.

Unique molecular identifiers were built into the TCR beta cDNA libraries. TCRdb itself ran the PCR reads through MiXCR, one entry per CDR3 protein. The top ten hold 6% of the sample, which has roughly 540,000 distinct CDR3 sequences, under 40% seen once. These receptors' antigens are unknown. The specimen was blood. The source is a girl aged 2-17 years with multiple sclerosis.

This clonotype was seen only a few times. The chain couples TRBV5-1 to TRBJ2-4, with D maybe TRBD2 (6 bases). CDR3 size: 17 residues. V lost 1 base, J lost 0 bases, and 14 bases lay in between. The germline V gene has CDR1 SGHRS and CDR2 YFSETQ. CDR3 DNA sequence: TGCGCCAGCAGCTTGTCCCGGGGGAGCCTAGCCAAAAACATTCAGTACTTC. The encoded protein is CASSLSRGSLAKNIQYF.

The rearrangement links TRBV5-1 to TRBJ2-5, with D tentatively TRBD1 or TRBD2 (5 bases each). The CDR3 covers 15 residues. Germline-derived CDR1 and CDR2 are SGHRS and YFSETQ. Trimming removed 0 bases from V and 5 bases from J, with 14 bases in between. The CDR3: CASSLEPGLWETQYF. The CDR3 coding sequence is TGCGCCAGCAGCTTGGAGCCGGGGCTGTGGGAGACCCAGTACTTC.

This chain connects TRBV4-1 to TRBJ1-2, with a weak D call TRBD1 (5 bases). V was clipped by 4 bases and J by 3 bases, with 9 bases between them. This CDR3 is 13 amino acids long. Looked up from germline, CDR1 is MGHRA and CDR2 is YSYEKL. The CDR3 region is CASSPETDYGYTF. CDR3 in DNA: TGCGCCAGCAGCCCCGAGACAGACTATGGCTACACCTTC.

This clonotype came up a few times. The CDR3 reads CASSVVPGGNEQYF. DNA of the CDR3: TGTGCCAGCAGCGTAGTGCCGGGGGGTAACGAGCAGTACTTC. The genes are TRBV9 and TRBJ2-4, with 7 bases fitting TRBD2. Matching the DNA end better, TRBJ2-7 makes the J call doubtful. The CDR3 totals 14 residues. Germline-derived CDR1 and CDR2 are SGDLS and YYNGEE.

V is TRBV10-3 and J is TRBJ2-5, with 8 nucleotides matching TRBD2. V shed 3 bases, J shed 5 bases, and the junction held 8 bases outside the gene matches. Germline CDR1 ENHRY, CDR2 SYGVKD. CDR3 length equals 15 residues. The CDR3 bases are TGTGCCATCAGTGACCCCGGGACTAGTGGGGAGACCCAGTACTTC. Translated: CAISDPGTSGETQYF.

The CDR3 coding sequence is TGCAGTGCTAGAGATCTTAACCGCGGGGCAGATACGCAGTATTTT. This encodes CSARDLNRGADTQYF. The chain couples TRBV20-1 to TRBJ2-3, with D possibly matching TRBD2 (6 bases). Trimming left V 0 bases short and J 4 bases short, with 14 bases between. CDR1 DFQATT and CDR2 SNEGSKA come from the germline V gene (reference sequence). The CDR3 loop spans 15 amino acids.

The rearrangement links TRBV27 to TRBJ1-5, with 8 positions matching TRBD1. CDR1 and CDR2 from the germline V gene are MNHEY and SMNVEV (reference sequence). With V trimmed by 2 bases and J by 5 bases, 5 bases remained unmatched. The CDR3 has 15 residues. CDR3 sequence: CASSLDRGGDQPQHF. The CDR3 nucleotides read TGTGCCAGCAGTTTAGACAGGGGAGGGGATCAGCCCCAGCATTTT.

This clonotype was observed many times. The chain joins TRBV12-3 or TRBV12-4 to TRBJ2-3, with D uncertain. Trimming took 5 bases from V and 3 from J, leaving 12 bases between them. The CDR3 consists of 14 residues. The DNA for the CDR3 is TGTGCCAGCAGTCCCACAGTGAGAACAGATACGCAGTATTTT. Its translation is CASSPTVRTDTQYF.

The chain has TRBV5-1 and TRBJ2-5; 14 bases are a match to TRBD2. This CDR3 is built from 17 residues. The V gene's germline CDR1 is SGHRS and CDR2 YFSETQ. Trimming took 2 bases from V and 4 from J; bases not matched to a gene: 7. As DNA, the CDR3 is TGCGCCAGCAGCTTTCGCGGGACTAGCGGGGGAGGAGAGACCCAGTACTTC. This encodes CASSFRGTSGGGETQYF.

This clonotype was recorded once. The chain joins TRBV5-1 to TRBJ1-2, with D maybe TRBD1 (5 bases). The CDR3 totals 14 residues. Trimming cost V 0 bases and J 8 bases, with 14 bases left between them. The germline gives CDR1 SGHRS, CDR2 YFSETQ. The CDR3 bases are TGCGCCAGCAGCTTGGCTGAAGGGACTGCCGGCTACACCTTC. It yields the protein CASSLAEGTAGYTF.

This clonotype came up a few times. A read error may produce the germline difference seen at one junction end. The J gene is TRBJ2-3, the V gene TRBV6-5, with D perhaps matching TRBD1 (6 bases). Germline values: CDR1 MNHEY, CDR2 SVGAGI. CDR3 length equals 14 residues. The CDR3 DNA follows: TGTGCCAGCAACCGACAGGCTTTCACAGATACGCAGGATTTT. It yields the protein CASNRQAFTDTQDF.

The V gene is TRBV20-1, the J gene TRBJ1-2, with D hard to call. The CDR3 runs 12 residues. The V gene lost 6 bases and the J gene lost 8 bases, with 16 bases spanning the gap. The V gene's germline CDR1 is DFQATT and CDR2 SNEGSKA (reference sequence). In nucleotides, the CDR3 is TGCAGTGCAAGAAAGGACCTCGGGGGCTACACCTTC. Residues: CSARKDLGGYTF.

This clonotype was seen a handful of times. This chain joins TRBV15 and TRBJ1-2; D is unresolved. Germline V gene data show CDR1 as LNHNV and CDR2 as YYDKDF (reference sequence). This CDR3 contains 13 residues. Trimming shortened V by 3 bases and J by 1 base, and 6 bases separated the two germline ends. In DNA form, the CDR3 reads TGTGCCACCAGCAGGCCGGATAACTATGGCTACACCTTC. This codes for CATSRPDNYGYTF.

This rearrangement joins TRBV7-8 to TRBJ2-5; 8 bases map to TRBD1. Germline CDR1 and CDR2: SGHVS and FQNEAQ. The CDR3 runs 15 residues. The ends lost 4 bases at V and 4 bases at J; junction bases unmatched: 8. CDR3 DNA: TGTGCCAGCAGCTCTGCAGGGGGCGCAGGAGAGACCCAGTACTTC. It codes for CASSSAGGAGETQYF.

This clonotype was recorded a few times. V gene TRBV20-1 combines with J gene TRBJ2-7; no clear D. Germline CDR1 and CDR2: DFQATT and SNEGSKA (reference sequence). The CDR3 length is 13 residues. Trimming pared 0 bases from V and 0 bases from J, leaving 6 bases between. This CDR3 is CSARDLASYEQYF. CDR3 sequence (DNA): TGCAGTGCTAGAGACCTGGCCTCCTACGAGCAGTACTTC.

This chain connects TRBV7-2 to TRBJ1-2, with D hard to call. Per germline, CDR1 SGHTA and CDR2 FQGNSA. The germline V and J ends were trimmed by 7 bases and 4 bases, with 13 bases remaining between them. CDR3 size: 13 residues. CDR3 sequence: CASTSEGIYGYTF. The CDR3 bases are TGTGCCAGCACTTCGGAAGGGATCTATGGCTACACCTTC.

The gene calls are TRBV20-1 and TRBJ1-5, with D possibly being TRBD1 (5 bases). The germline V and J ends were trimmed by 2 bases and 4 bases, with 9 bases remaining between them. CDR3 length equals 13 residues. CDR1 and CDR2 (germline): DFQATT, SNEGSKA (reference sequence). The CDR3 bases are TGCAGTGCTAGATGGGGGGGTAATCAGCCCCAGCATTTT. Its translation is CSARWGGNQPQHF.

V is TRBV7-2 and J is TRBJ2-7; 8 nucleotides line up with TRBD2. CDR1 SGHTA and CDR2 FQGNSA come from the germline V gene. CDR3 length: 16 residues. After removal of 1 base from V and 7 bases from J, the junction contained 12 bases not matched to a gene. CDR3 nucleotide sequence: TGTGCCAGCAGCTTAGATAGGCGGGGGGCCGAAGATGAGCAGTACTTC. Protein product: CASSLDRRGAEDEQYF.

The gene calls are TRBV10-1 and TRBJ2-5; possibly TRBD1 or TRBD2 for D (5 bases each). V was pared by 0 bases and J by 9 bases, with 11 bases between. Germline V gene data show CDR1 as WNHNN and CDR2 as SYGVQD (reference sequence). The CDR3 has 13 amino acids. The CDR3, as DNA: TGCGCCAGCAGTGAGTCGCTTGGGACGGCCCAGTACTTC. Encoded protein: CASSESLGTAQYF.

The V call is TRBV5-6, the J call TRBJ2-5; 9 bases are a match to TRBD1. The DNA end is more similar to TRBJ2-7, so the J call may be wrong. CDR1 is SGHDT, CDR2 YYEEEE, per germline. The CDR3 is 14 amino acids. The CDR3, as DNA: TGTGCCAGCAGCTCCGCGGGACAGGGCTACGAGCAGTACTTC. Protein: CASSSAGQGYEQYF.

To note about this clonotype: One base away lies a much larger clone, so this may be a sequencing read error. The gene calls are TRBV29-1 and TRBJ1-2; D unclear. Per germline, CDR1 SQVTM and CDR2 ANQGSEA. The length of the CDR3 is 14 residues. CDR3 DNA: TGCGGCGCGCCCGCGGTGTCTGAAACCTATGGCTACACCTTC. It translates to CGAPAVSETYGYTF.

This chain links TRBV5-1 with TRBJ2-1; 8 bases agree with TRBD2. CDR1 is SGHRS, CDR2 YFSETQ, per germline. With 7 bases clipped from V and 7 bases from J, the junction kept 13 bases outside the gene matches. The CDR3 loop spans 15 amino acids. CDR3 protein: CASGPGGTSANEQFF. Here the CDR3 DNA reads TGCGCCAGCGGCCCGGGTGGGACTAGTGCTAATGAGCAGTTCTTC.

The sample holds a few counts of this clonotype. This chain links TRBV20-1 with TRBJ1-6; possible D gene TRBD1, 5 bases. Between the trimmed V and J ends, which lost 4 bases and 5 bases, there was a span of 15 bases. The CDR3 extends over 15 amino acids. Germline V gives CDR1 DFQATT, CDR2 SNEGSKA (reference sequence). The CDR3 nucleotides read TGCAGTGCTAAAGGGACTCTAGGCAATAATTCACCCCTCCACTTT. This sequence encodes CSAKGTLGNNSPLHF.

V gene TRBV3-1 combines with J gene TRBJ2-1; TRBD1 might be the D (6 bases). V was cut by 0 bases and J by 6 bases, with 12 bases left in between. Germline-derived CDR1 and CDR2 are LGHDT and YNNKEL (reference sequence). CDR3 size: 15 residues. CDR3 nucleotides: TGTGCCAGCAGCCAAGATCTAGGGACACTCAATGAGCAGTTCTTC. Translated, it gives CASSQDLGTLNEQFF.